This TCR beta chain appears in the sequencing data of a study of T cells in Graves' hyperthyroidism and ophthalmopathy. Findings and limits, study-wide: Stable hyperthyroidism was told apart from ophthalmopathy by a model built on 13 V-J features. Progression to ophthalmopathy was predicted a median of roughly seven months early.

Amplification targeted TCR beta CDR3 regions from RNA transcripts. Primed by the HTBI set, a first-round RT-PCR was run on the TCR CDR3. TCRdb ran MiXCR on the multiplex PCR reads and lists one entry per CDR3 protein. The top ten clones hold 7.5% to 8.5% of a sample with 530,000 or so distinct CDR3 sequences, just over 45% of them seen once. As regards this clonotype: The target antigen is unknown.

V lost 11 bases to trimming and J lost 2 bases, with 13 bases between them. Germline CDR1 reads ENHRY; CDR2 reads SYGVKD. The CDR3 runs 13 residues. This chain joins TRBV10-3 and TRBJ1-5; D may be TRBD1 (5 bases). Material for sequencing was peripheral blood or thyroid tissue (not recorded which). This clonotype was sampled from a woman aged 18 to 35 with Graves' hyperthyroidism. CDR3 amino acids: CAVPSRGNQPQHF. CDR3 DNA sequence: TGTGCCGTCCCCTCCAGGGGCAATCAGCCCCAGCATTTT.